Presented here are 10 T cell receptor beta chains from one specimen sequenced in a study of cytomegalovirus exposure and HLA in healthy donors. A multiplex PCR was run with 60 Vbeta primers and 13 Jbeta primers. The repertoire was sequenced with immunoSEQ multiplex PCR; TCRdb's copy has only in-frame clones and lacks some. The sample holds approximately 130,000 clones, 75% seen once. The sequencing sample was made of PBMCs. These receptors were collected from a man under 40 in good health and CMV-seronegative.

V and J are TRBV30 and TRBJ1-2, with TRBD1 as a possible D gene (5 bases). Deletions cut 1 base from V and 3 bases from J, with 21 bases between. Germline CDR1 is GTSNPN and CDR2 is SVGIG (reference sequence). The CDR3 totals 17 residues. The CDR3 DNA sequence: TGTGCCTGGAGTGGGGCAGGCAGGGCAAAGGCTCACTATGGCTACACCTTC. Protein sequence: CAWSGAGRAKAHYGYTF. The whole variable domain, filled in from reference TRBV30 and TRBJ1-2, reads SQTIHQWPATLVQPVGSPLSLECTVEGTSNPNLYWYRQAAGRGLQLLFYSVGIGQISSEVPQNLSASRPQDRQFILSSKKLLLSDSGFYLCAWSGAGRAKAHYGYTFGSGTRLTVV.

In its sample, this clone was seen many times. The chain combines TRBV2 with TRBJ1-1; D is unclear. Trimming stripped 4 bases from V and 4 bases from J, with 10 bases between. The V gene's germline CDR1 is SNHLY and CDR2 FYNNEI. CDR3 length: 13 amino acids. CDR3 sequence reads: CASSGDGGTEAFF. In DNA, the CDR3 is TGTGCCAGCAGTGGAGACGGCGGCACTGAAGCTTTCTTT.

In its sample, this clone was seen a few times. The J gene is TRBJ2-3, the V gene TRBV2; a weak D match, TRBD2 (6 bases). Germline CDR1 reads SNHLY; CDR2 reads FYNNEI. The CDR3 spans 16 residues. The V gene lost 6 bases and the J gene lost 0 bases, with 16 bases spanning the gap. The CDR3 coding sequence is TGTGCCAGCAGGGGTCTCGGAGGGGCCAGCACAGATACGCAGTATTTT. It translates to CASRGLGGASTDTQYF. Combining the CDR3 with reference TRBV2 and TRBJ2-3 gives the whole variable domain EPEVTQTPSHQVTQMGQEVILRCVPISNHLYFYWYRQILGQKVEFLVSFYNNEISEKSEIFDDQFSVERPDGSNFTLKIRSTKLEDSAMYFCASRGLGGASTDTQYFGPGTRLTVL.

The genes are TRBV1 and TRBJ1-1; TRBD1 is taken as the D call from the table, unchecked against the DNA. TRBV1 has pseudogene status. This CDR3 has 16 amino acids. The CDR3 here is CTSSQDPGRTDTEAFF. The CDR3 DNA reads as TGCACCAGCAGCCAAGATCCCGGCAGAACAGACACTGAAGCTTTCTTT.

The chain uses TRBV29-1 and TRBJ1-1; D call uncertain. The CDR3 spans 13 residues. The germline gives CDR1 SQVTM, CDR2 ANQGSEA. Between the trimmed V and J ends, which lost 4 bases and 0 bases, there was a span of 9 bases. Here the CDR3 DNA reads TGCAGCGTTGTGGCGGTCATGAACACTGAAGCTTTCTTT. Encoded protein: CSVVAVMNTEAFF.

This chain connects TRBV5-8 to TRBJ2-3, with a weak D call TRBD2 (6 bases). Looked up from germline, CDR1 is SGHTS and CDR2 is YDEGEE. V shed 1 base and J shed 0 bases, with 15 bases lying between them. There are 17 residues in the CDR3. Here the CDR3 reads CASSLSRGTDSTDTQYF. For the CDR3, the DNA is TGTGCCAGCAGCTTGAGTCGCGGGACCGATAGCACAGATACGCAGTATTTT.

The chain carries TRBV6-5 and TRBJ2-7; a weak D match, TRBD2 (5 bases). V lost 0 bases to trimming and J lost 3 bases, with 15 bases between them. Germline V gives CDR1 MNHEY, CDR2 SVGAGI. There are 16 residues in the CDR3. This CDR3 reads CASSYSEPHEGYEQYF. The DNA of the CDR3 is TGTGCCAGCAGTTACTCGGAGCCGCACGAGGGCTACGAGCAGTACTTC.

The V call is TRBV11-3, the J call TRBJ2-3; possible D gene TRBD1, 6 bases. The CDR3 totals 16 residues. V lost 1 base, J lost 0 bases, and 11 bases lay in between. Germline V gene lookup returns CDR1 SGHNT and CDR2 YENEEA. Here the CDR3 DNA reads TGTGCCAGCAGCTTAGGTACAGGGCCTAGCACAGATACGCAGTATTTT. This sequence encodes CASSLGTGPSTDTQYF.

V usage is TRBV9 and J usage is TRBJ2-3; no reliable D call. The germline gives CDR1 SGDLS, CDR2 YYNGEE. V was clipped by 4 bases and J by 0 bases, with 9 bases between them. The CDR3 has 14 amino acids. The DNA for the CDR3 is TGTGCCAGCAGCCTAAGATCTAGCACAGATACGCAGTATTTT. Its translation: CASSLRSSTDTQYF.

This sequence joins TRBV9 and TRBJ2-7; D remains ambiguous. V lost 0 bases to trimming and J lost 4 bases, with 11 bases between them. Germline loops: CDR1 SGDLS, CDR2 YYNGEE. The CDR3 has 14 amino acids. For the CDR3, the DNA is TGTGCCAGCAGCGTAGGGCCCCTCGTTTACGAGCAGTACTTC. Protein sequence: CASSVGPLVYEQYF. Based on the CDR3 plus reference TRBV9 and TRBJ2-7, the full variable domain is DSGVTQTPKHLITATGQRVTLRCSPRSGDLSVYWYQQSLDQGLQFLIQYYNGEERAKGNILERFSAQQFPDLHSELNLSSLELGDSALYFCASSVGPLVYEQYFGPGTRLTVT.